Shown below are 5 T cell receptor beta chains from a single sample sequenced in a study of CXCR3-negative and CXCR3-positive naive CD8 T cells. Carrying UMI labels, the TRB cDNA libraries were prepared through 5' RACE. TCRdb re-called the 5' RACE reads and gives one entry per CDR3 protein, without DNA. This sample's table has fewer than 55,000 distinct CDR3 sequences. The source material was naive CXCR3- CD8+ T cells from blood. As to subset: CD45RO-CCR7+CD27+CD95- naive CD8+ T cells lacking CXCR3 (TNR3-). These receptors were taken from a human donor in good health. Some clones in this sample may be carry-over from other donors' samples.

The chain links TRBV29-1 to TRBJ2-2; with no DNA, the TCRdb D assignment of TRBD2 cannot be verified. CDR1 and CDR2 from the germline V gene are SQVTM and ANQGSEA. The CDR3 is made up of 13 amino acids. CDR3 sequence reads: CSVEEGLTGELFF.

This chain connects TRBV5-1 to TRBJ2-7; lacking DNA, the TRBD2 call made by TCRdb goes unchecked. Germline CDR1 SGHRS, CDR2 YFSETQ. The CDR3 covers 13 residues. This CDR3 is CASSPGPSVEQYF. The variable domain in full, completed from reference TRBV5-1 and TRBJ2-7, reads KAGVTQTPRYLIKTRGQQVTLSCSPISGHRSVSWYQQTPGQGLQFLFEYFSETQRNKGNFPGRFSGRQFSNSRSEMNVSTLELGDSALYLCASSPGPSVEQYFGPGTRLTVT.

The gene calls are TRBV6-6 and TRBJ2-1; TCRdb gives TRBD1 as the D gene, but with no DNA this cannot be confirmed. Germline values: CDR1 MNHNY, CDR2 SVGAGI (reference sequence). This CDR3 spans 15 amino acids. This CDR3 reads CASRQVAGFYNEQFF.

The CDR3: CSVEMRGLGEQYF. The genes are TRBV29-1 and TRBJ2-7; there is no DNA to check the TCRdb D call of TRBD2. CDR1 SQVTM and CDR2 ANQGSEA come from the germline V gene. The length of the CDR3 is 13 residues.

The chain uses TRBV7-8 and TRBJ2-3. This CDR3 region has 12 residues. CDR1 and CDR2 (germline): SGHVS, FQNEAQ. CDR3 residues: CASSSTTDTQYF.